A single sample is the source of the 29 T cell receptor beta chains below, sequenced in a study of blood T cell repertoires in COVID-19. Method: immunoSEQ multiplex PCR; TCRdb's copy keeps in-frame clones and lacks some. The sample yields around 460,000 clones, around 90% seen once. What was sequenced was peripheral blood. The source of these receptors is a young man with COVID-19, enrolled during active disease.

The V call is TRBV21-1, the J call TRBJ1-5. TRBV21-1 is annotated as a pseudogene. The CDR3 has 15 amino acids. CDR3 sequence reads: CASSKGCVSNQPQHF. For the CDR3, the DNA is TGTGCCAGCAGCAAAGGTTGCGTTAGCAATCAGCCCCAGCATTTT.

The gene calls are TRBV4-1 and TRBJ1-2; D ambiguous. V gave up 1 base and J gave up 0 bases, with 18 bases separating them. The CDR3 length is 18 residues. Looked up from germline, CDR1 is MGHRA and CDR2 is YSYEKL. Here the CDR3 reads CASSQVPAGIQANYGYTF. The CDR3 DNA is TGCGCCAGCAGCCAAGTACCCGCGGGGATCCAAGCTAACTATGGCTACACCTTC.

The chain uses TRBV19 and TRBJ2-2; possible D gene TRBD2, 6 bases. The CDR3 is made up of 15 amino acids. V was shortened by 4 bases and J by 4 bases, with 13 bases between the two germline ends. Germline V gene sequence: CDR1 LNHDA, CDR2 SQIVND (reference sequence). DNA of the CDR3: TGTGCCAGTAGTACAGGGTCGCGGGGCACCGGGGAGCTGTTTTTT. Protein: CASSTGSRGTGELFF.

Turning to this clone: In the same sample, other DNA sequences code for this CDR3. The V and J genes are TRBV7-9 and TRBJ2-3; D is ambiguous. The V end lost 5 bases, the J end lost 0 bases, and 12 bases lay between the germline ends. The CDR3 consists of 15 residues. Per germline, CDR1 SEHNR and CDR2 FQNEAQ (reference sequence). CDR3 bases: TGTGCCAGCAGCCCCCCAGGTCTAAGCACAGATACGCAGTATTTT. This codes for CASSPPGLSTDTQYF.

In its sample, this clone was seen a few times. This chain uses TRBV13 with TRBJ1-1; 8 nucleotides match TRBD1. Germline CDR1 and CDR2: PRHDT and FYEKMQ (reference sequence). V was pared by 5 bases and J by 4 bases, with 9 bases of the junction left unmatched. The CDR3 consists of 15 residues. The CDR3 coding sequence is TGTGCCAGCAGCGCCAGGGGGCGCTTGGGCACTGAAGCTTTCTTT. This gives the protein CASSARGRLGTEAFF.

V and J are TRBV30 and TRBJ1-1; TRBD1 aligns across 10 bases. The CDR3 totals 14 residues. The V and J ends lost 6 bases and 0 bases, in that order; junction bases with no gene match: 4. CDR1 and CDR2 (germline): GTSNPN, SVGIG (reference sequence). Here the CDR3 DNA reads TGTGCCTGCGACAGGGGGCAGGTGAACACTGAAGCTTTCTTT. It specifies CACDRGQVNTEAFF.

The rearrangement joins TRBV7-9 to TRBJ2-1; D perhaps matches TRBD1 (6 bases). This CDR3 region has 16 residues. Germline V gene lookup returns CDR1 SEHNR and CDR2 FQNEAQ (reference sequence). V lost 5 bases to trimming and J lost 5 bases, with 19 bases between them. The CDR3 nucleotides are TGTGCCAGCAGCCCCGTTGGGGGACAACATCACAATGAGCAGTTCTTC. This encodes CASSPVGGQHHNEQFF.

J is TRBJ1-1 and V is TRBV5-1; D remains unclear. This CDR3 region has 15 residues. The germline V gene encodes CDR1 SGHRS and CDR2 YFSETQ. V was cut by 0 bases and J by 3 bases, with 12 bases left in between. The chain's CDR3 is CASSLAHPSDTEAFF. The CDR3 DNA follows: TGCGCCAGCAGCTTGGCCCACCCTTCGGACACTGAAGCTTTCTTT. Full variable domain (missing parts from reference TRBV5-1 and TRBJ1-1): KAGVTQTPRYLIKTRGQQVTLSCSPISGHRSVSWYQQTPGQGLQFLFEYFSETQRNKGNFPGRFSGRQFSNSRSEMNVSTLELGDSALYLCASSLAHPSDTEAFFGQGTRLTVV.

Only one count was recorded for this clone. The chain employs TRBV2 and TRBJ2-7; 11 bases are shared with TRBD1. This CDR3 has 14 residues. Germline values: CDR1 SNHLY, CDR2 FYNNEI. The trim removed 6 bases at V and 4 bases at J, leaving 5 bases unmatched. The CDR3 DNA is TGTGCCAGCAGAGGACAGGGGGCAAGGTACGAGCAGTACTTC. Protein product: CASRGQGARYEQYF.

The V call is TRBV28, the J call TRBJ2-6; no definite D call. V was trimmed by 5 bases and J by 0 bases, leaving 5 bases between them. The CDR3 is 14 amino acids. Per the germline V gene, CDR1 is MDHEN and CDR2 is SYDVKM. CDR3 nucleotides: TGTGCCAGCAGTCCATCCTCTGGGGCCAACGTCCTGACTTTC. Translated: CASSPSSGANVLTF.

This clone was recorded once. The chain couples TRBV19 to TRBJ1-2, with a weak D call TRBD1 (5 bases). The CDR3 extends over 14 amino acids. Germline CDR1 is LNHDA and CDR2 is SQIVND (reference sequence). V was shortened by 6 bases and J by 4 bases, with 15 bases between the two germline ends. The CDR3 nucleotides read TGTGCCAGTAGAGATATGGGGGAGGGCTATGGCTACACCTTC. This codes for CASRDMGEGYGYTF.

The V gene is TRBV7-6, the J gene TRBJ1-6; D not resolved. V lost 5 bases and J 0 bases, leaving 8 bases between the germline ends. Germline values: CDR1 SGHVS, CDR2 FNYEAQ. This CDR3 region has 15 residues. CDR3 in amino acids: CASSPGSSYNSPLHF. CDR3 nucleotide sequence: TGTGCCAGCAGCCCAGGAAGCTCCTATAATTCACCCCTCCACTTT.

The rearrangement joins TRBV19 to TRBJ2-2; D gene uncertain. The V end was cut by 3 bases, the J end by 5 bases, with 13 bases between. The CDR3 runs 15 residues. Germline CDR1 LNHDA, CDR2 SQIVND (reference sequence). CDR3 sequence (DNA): TGTGCCAGTAGTATCACCACCAGAGGTACCGGGGAGCTGTTTTTT. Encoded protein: CASSITTRGTGELFF.

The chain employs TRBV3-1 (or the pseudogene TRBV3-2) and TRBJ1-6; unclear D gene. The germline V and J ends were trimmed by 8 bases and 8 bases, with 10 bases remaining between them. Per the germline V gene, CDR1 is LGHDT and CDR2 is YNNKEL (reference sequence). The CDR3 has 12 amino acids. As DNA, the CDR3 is TGTGCCAGCGCTCGAAGAGATTCACCCCTCCACTTT. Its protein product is CASARRDSPLHF.

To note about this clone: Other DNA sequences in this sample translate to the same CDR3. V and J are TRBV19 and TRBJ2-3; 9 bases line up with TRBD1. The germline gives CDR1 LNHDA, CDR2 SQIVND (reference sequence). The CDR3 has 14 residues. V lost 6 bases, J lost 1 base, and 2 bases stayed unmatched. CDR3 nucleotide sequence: TGTGCCAGTAGCCGGACAGGGGGCACAGATACGCAGTATTTT. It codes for CASSRTGGTDTQYF.

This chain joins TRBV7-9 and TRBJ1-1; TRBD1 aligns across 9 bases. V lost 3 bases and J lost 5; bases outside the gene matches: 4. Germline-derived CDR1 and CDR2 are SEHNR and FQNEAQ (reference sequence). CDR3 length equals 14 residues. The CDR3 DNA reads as TGTGCCAGCAGCTTCGGGACAGGGAGAACTGAAGCTTTCTTT. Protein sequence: CASSFGTGRTEAFF.

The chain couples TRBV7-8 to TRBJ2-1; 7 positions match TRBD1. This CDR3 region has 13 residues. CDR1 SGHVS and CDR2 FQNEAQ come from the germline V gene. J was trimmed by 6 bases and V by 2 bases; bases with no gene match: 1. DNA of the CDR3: TGTGCCAGCAGCTTAACAGGGGTCAATGAGCAGTTCTTC. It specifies CASSLTGVNEQFF.

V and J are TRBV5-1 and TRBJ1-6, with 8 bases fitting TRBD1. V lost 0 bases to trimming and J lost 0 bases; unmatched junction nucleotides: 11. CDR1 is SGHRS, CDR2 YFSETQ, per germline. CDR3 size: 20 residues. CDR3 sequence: CASSLASGTGLSSYNSPLHF. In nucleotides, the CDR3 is TGCGCCAGCAGCTTGGCCTCCGGGACAGGACTAAGCTCCTATAATTCACCCCTCCACTTT.

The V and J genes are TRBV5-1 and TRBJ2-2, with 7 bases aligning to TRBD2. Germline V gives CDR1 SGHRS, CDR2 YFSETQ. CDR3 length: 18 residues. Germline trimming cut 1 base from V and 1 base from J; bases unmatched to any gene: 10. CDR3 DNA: TGCGCCAGCAGCTTGTTCGCGGGGGTCGAACTGAACACCGGGGAGCTGTTTTTT. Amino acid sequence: CASSLFAGVELNTGELFF.

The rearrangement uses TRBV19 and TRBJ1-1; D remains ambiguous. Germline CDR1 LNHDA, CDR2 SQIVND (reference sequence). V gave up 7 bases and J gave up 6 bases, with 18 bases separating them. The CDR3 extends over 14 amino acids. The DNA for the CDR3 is TGTGCCAGTACTCTCAACGGCGGATCGTCTGAAGCTTTCTTT. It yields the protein CASTLNGGSSEAFF.

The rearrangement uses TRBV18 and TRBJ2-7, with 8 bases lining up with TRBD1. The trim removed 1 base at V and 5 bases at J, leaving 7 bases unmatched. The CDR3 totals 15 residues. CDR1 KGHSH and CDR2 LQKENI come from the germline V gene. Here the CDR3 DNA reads TGTGCCAGCTCACCACTGGGACAGGATGATAACGAGCAGTACTTC. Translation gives CASSPLGQDDNEQYF.

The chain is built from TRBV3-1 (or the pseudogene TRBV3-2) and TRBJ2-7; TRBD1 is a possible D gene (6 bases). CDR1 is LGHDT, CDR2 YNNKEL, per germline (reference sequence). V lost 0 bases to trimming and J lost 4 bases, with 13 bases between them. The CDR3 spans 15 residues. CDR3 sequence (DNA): TGTGCCAGCAGCCAAGAAACAGGGCTGCTGTACGAGCAGTACTTC. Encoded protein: CASSQETGLLYEQYF.

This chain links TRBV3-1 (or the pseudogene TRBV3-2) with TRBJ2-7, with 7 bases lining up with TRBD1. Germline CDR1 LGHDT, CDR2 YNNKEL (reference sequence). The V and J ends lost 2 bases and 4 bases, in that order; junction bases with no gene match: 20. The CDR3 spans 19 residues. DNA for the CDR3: TGTGCCAGCAGCCAAAATTCCCCCGACCGGACAGGACTTACTTACGAGCAGTACTTC. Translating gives CASSQNSPDRTGLTYEQYF.

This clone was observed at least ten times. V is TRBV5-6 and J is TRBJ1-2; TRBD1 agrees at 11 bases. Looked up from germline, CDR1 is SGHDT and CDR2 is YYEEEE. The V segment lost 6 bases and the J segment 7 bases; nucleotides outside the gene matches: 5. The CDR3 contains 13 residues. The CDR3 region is CASTRTGGGGYTF. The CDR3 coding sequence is TGTGCCAGCACCCGGACAGGGGGCGGTGGCTACACCTTC.

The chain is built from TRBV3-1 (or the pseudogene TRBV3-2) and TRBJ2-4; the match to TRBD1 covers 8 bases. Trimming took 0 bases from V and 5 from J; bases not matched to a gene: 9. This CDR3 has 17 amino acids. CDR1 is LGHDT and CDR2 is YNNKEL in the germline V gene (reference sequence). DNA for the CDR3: TGTGCCAGCAGCCAAGAGTCGGCAGGGGGCAGCGAAAACATTCAGTACTTC. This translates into CASSQESAGGSENIQYF.

The CDR3 loop is CASTISGEITEQYF. CDR3 coding DNA: TGTGCCAGCACGATAAGTGGAGAGATTACCGAGCAGTACTTC. This rearrangement joins TRBV6-5 to TRBJ2-7; D call uncertain. V lost 7 bases to trimming and J lost 6 bases, with 19 bases between them. Per germline, CDR1 MNHEY and CDR2 SVGAGI. There are 14 residues in the CDR3.

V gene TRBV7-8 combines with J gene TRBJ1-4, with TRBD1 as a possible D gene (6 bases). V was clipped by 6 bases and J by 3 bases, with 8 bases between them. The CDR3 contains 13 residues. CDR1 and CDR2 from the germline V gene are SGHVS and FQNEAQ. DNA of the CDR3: TGTGCCAGCAGACCAGGGGCTAATGAAAAACTGTTTTTT. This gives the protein CASRPGANEKLFF.

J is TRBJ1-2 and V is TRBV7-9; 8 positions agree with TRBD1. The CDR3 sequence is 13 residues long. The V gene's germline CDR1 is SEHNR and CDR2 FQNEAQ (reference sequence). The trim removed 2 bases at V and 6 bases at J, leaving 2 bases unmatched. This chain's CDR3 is CASSLLQGDGYTF. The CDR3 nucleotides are TGTGCCAGCAGCTTATTACAGGGGGATGGCTACACCTTC. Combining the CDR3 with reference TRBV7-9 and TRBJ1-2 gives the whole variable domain DTGVSQNPRHKITKRGQNVTFRCDPISEHNRLYWYRQTLGQGPEFLTYFQNEAQLEKSRLLSDRFSAERPKGSFSTLEIQRTEQGDSAMYLCASSLLQGDGYTFGSGTRLTVV.

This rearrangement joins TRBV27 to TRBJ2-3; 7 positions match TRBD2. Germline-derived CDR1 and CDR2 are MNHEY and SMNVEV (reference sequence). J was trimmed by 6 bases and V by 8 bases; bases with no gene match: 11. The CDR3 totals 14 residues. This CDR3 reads CASSKGTMGDTQYF. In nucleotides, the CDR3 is TGTGCCAGCTCTAAGGGGACTATGGGGGATACGCAGTATTTT.